This T cell receptor (beta chain) was found in a study of T-cell memory formation after mild COVID-19. Study results and caveats: Clones which contracted sat mainly in CM and EM if CD4+, and in EMRA if CD8+. Day 15 to 85 contracting clones showed balanced CD4/CD8; later expanders leaned CD4+.

TCRdb redid the calling of the 5' RACE reads with MiXCR, one entry per CDR3 protein. The table shows around 390,000 distinct CDR3 sequences, with roughly 15% occurring only once. Concerning this clonotype: The antigen is not known.

CDR3 length: 14 residues. V was trimmed by 2 bases and J by 4 bases, leaving 11 bases between them. Source material: PBMCs or a T cell subset sorted from them (not recorded which). The origin of this receptor is a man in his late teens or twenties who had mild COVID-19 (a few samples of this study predate the infection). Cell type and time point are not known. V usage is TRBV12-3 or TRBV12-4 and J usage is TRBJ1-2; D is perhaps TRBD1 (6 bases). This chain's CDR3 is CASSLYGQTYGYTF. The CDR3 region has the DNA TGTGCCAGCAGTTTATACGGACAGACCTATGGCTACACCTTC.